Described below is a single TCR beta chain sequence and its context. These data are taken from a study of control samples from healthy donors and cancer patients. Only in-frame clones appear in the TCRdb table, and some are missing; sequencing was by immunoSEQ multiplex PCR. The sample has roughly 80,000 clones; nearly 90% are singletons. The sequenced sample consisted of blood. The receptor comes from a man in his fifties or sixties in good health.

In DNA, the CDR3 is TGTGCCAGCAGCATGGACAGGGCTTTGTCACCCCTCCACTTT. Translating gives CASSMDRALSPLHF. The chain has TRBV5-5 and TRBJ1-6; TRBD1 agrees at 8 bases. With 4 bases clipped from V and 10 bases from J, the junction kept 7 bases outside the gene matches. The germline V gene encodes CDR1 SGHKS and CDR2 YYEKEE (reference sequence). The CDR3 is made up of 14 amino acids.